The clone carrying this TCR beta chain was recorded at least ten times. The data stem from a study of metastatic and nonmetastatic thyroid tumors. TCRdb re-analyzed the PCR reads using MiXCR. The sample has 50,000 or so clones, roughly a fifth seen once. Germline values: CDR1 SGHVS, CDR2 FQNEAQ. The V end lost 4 bases, the J end lost 4 bases, and 16 bases lay between the germline ends. This CDR3 spans 15 amino acids. Before thyroid surgery, none of the patients had received any treatment. V usage is TRBV7-8 and J usage is TRBJ1-2; D unclear. The source is a male donor with papillary thyroid cancer or a benign thyroid nodule (not recorded which). Some clones in this sample may be carry-over from other donors' samples. Specimen: blood. CDR3 sequence reads: CASSSDTRRGYGYTF. For the CDR3, the DNA is TGTGCCAGCAGCTCCGACACCCGCCGGGGCTATGGCTACACCTTC.